One and the same sample provided the 16 T cell receptor beta chains below, sequenced in a study of CD8 T cells in Susac syndrome. Random-hexamer reverse transcription was applied to roughly 0.5 to 1 ug RNA. One entry per CDR3 protein, called by TCRdb with MiXCR from the immunoSEQ multiplex PCR reads. Of more than 150,000 distinct CDR3 sequences in the sample, about 91% were seen once. The source material was CD4+ T cells from PBMCs. These TCRs come from a human donor in good health.

The J gene is TRBJ2-3, the V gene TRBV5-1, with D possibly TRBD2 on 6 matching bases. V was pared by 0 bases and J by 2 bases, with 13 bases between. The CDR3 is 16 residues long. Germline V gene data show CDR1 as SGHRS and CDR2 as YFSETQ. CDR3 protein: CASSLDAGFSTDTQYF. The CDR3, as DNA: TGCGCCAGCAGCTTGGACGCGGGATTCTCCACAGATACGCAGTATTTT. Based on the CDR3 plus reference TRBV5-1 and TRBJ2-3, the full variable domain is KAGVTQTPRYLIKTRGQQVTLSCSPISGHRSVSWYQQTPGQGLQFLFEYFSETQRNKGNFPGRFSGRQFSNSRSEMNVSTLELGDSALYLCASSLDAGFSTDTQYFGPGTRLTVL.

The chain recombines TRBV7-2 with TRBJ1-2, with TRBD1 identical over 7 bases. The CDR3 is 16 amino acids. Germline CDR1 SGHTA, CDR2 FQGNSA. V trimming: 2 bases; J trimming: 8 bases; junction bases outside the gene matches: 14. The CDR3 region has the DNA TGTGCCAGCAGCTTAACCCAGGGGGGGGAAAACAGAGGCTACACCTTC. Protein product: CASSLTQGGENRGYTF.

Only a few counts were recorded for this clonotype. This chain links TRBV7-2 with TRBJ1-5; unclear D gene. Looked up from germline, CDR1 is SGHTA and CDR2 is FQGNSA. V was cut by 5 bases and J by 7 bases, with 12 bases left in between. This CDR3 comprises 13 residues. CDR3 loop: CASSGGEGQPQHF. CDR3 coding DNA: TGTGCCAGCAGCGGCGGGGAGGGACAGCCCCAGCATTTT.

This chain uses TRBV30 with TRBJ2-1; 9 bases fit TRBD2. Germline CDR1 reads GTSNPN; CDR2 reads SVGIG (reference sequence). Trimming removed 3 bases from V and 9 bases from J; junction bases left unmatched: 9. This CDR3 comprises 14 residues. As DNA, the CDR3 is TGTGCCTGGAGACGGCGGGGGGGCCTCATTGAGCAGTTCTTC. As protein: CAWRRRGGLIEQFF.

The rearrangement joins TRBV2 to TRBJ2-5; D is uncertain. The V and J ends lost 2 bases and 2 bases respectively, with 6 bases between them. The CDR3 runs to 13 residues. CDR1 is SNHLY and CDR2 is FYNNEI in the germline V gene. CDR3 in DNA: TGTGCCAGCAGTGAACAGACTCAAGAGACCCAGTACTTC. Its protein is CASSEQTQETQYF.

This chain links TRBV7-2 with TRBJ2-3, with D perhaps matching TRBD1 or TRBD2 (5 bases each). In germline, CDR1 is SGHTA, CDR2 FQGNSA. V was clipped by 5 bases and J by 2 bases, with 11 bases between them. This CDR3 region has 14 residues. Here the CDR3 DNA reads TGTGCCAGCAGCGAGGGACCTATCACAGATACGCAGTATTTT. This translates into CASSEGPITDTQYF.

The chain has TRBV2 and TRBJ2-2, with no clear D. Trimming stripped 6 bases from V and 7 bases from J, with 9 bases between. The CDR3 has 12 amino acids. Germline values: CDR1 SNHLY, CDR2 FYNNEI. The CDR3 loop is CASRRQRGELFF. Written as DNA, the CDR3 is TGTGCCAGCAGGCGCCAGCGCGGGGAGCTGTTTTTT.

The chain has TRBV30 and TRBJ1-2, with 8 bases matching TRBD1. Trimming removed 2 bases from V and 0 bases from J; junction bases left unmatched: 5. This CDR3 region has 15 residues. The V gene's germline CDR1 is GTSNPN and CDR2 SVGIG (reference sequence). The CDR3, as DNA: TGTGCCTGGAGTCAAGGACAGGGAGCTAACTATGGCTACACCTTC. This translates into CAWSQGQGANYGYTF.

This chain uses TRBV7-9 with TRBJ1-6; D unclear. The CDR3 covers 14 residues. V was cut by 5 bases and J by 7 bases, with 12 bases left in between. From germline, CDR1 is SEHNR and CDR2 FQNEAQ (reference sequence). The CDR3 loop reads CASSLLGENSPLHF. The CDR3 DNA is TGTGCCAGCAGCCTGCTCGGGGAAAATTCACCCCTCCACTTT.

The chain couples TRBV12-3 or TRBV12-4 to TRBJ2-7; TRBD2 might be the D (5 bases). This CDR3 region has 14 residues. Trimming pared 5 bases from V and 2 bases from J, leaving 13 bases between. For the CDR3, the DNA is TGTGCCAGCAGTGAGCGGACGGAGGCCTACGAGCAGTACTTC. Its translation: CASSERTEAYEQYF.

The V call is TRBV28, the J call TRBJ1-1; maybe TRBD1 (5 bases). The V end lost 3 bases, the J end lost 0 bases, and 11 bases lay between the germline ends. This CDR3 has 15 amino acids. Germline CDR1 MDHEN, CDR2 SYDVKM. CDR3 sequence reads: CASSLGDRLNTEAFF. CDR3 nucleotide sequence: TGTGCCAGCAGTTTGGGGGACCGCTTGAACACTGAAGCTTTCTTT.

This rearrangement joins TRBV7-3 to TRBJ2-7; D not resolved. The V end lost 4 bases, the J end lost 0 bases, and 7 bases lay between the germline ends. CDR3 length: 13 amino acids. Germline CDR1 and CDR2: SGHTA and FQGTGA. The CDR3 spells CASSYDTSYEQYF. CDR3 sequence (DNA): TGTGCCAGCAGCTACGACACCTCCTACGAGCAGTACTTC.

CDR3 amino acids: CSGLGGGSYEQYF. In DNA form, the CDR3 reads TGCAGCGGCCTTGGGGGTGGCTCCTACGAGCAGTACTTC. This chain joins TRBV29-1 and TRBJ2-7; D possibly uses TRBD1 or TRBD2 (5 bases each). Trimming stripped 7 bases from V and 0 bases from J, with 13 bases between. From germline, CDR1 is SQVTM and CDR2 ANQGSEA. The CDR3 totals 13 residues.

This clonotype was seen a single time. CDR3 sequence: CASSYNGQQNSPLHF. CDR3 bases: TGTGCCAGCAGTTACAACGGACAGCAAAATTCACCCCTCCACTTT. J is TRBJ1-6 and V is TRBV6-2 or TRBV6-3; TRBD1 is a possible D gene (6 bases). This CDR3 has 15 amino acids. V was clipped by 2 bases and J by 7 bases, with 12 bases between them. Germline V lookup: CDR1 MNHEY, CDR2 SVGEGT.

The chain employs TRBV29-1 and TRBJ2-1; 13 nucleotides align to TRBD2. With 4 bases clipped from V and 7 bases from J, the junction kept 10 bases outside the gene matches. Per the germline V gene, CDR1 is SQVTM and CDR2 is ANQGSEA. The CDR3 has 16 residues. CDR3: CSVVTSGRATVNEQFF. CDR3 DNA sequence: TGCAGCGTTGTAACTAGCGGGAGGGCCACTGTTAATGAGCAGTTCTTC.

V gene TRBV2 combines with J gene TRBJ2-5; 8 bases line up with TRBD1. The germline CDR1 and CDR2 sequences are SNHLY and FYNNEI. The ends lost 7 bases at V and 5 bases at J; junction bases unmatched: 15. The CDR3 covers 16 residues. The DNA of the CDR3 is TGTGCCAGCAAAACCGGGACAGGCCGATCGGAGGAGACCCAGTACTTC. It specifies CASKTGTGRSEETQYF.